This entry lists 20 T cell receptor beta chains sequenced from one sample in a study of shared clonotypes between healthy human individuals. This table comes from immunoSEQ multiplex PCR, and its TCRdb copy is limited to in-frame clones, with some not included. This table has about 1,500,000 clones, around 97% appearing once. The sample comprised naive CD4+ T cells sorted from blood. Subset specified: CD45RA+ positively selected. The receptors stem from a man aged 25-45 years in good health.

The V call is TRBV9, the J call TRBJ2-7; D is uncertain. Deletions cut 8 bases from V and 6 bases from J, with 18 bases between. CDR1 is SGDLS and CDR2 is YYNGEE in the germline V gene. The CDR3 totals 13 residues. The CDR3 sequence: CARKQVFLVEQYF. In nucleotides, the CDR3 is TGTGCCAGAAAGCAGGTTTTTCTTGTCGAGCAGTACTTC. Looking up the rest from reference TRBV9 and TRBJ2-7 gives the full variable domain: DSGVTQTPKHLITATGQRVTLRCSPRSGDLSVYWYQQSLDQGLQFLIQYYNGEERAKGNILERFSAQQFPDLHSELNLSSLELGDSALYFCARKQVFLVEQYFGPGTRLTVT.

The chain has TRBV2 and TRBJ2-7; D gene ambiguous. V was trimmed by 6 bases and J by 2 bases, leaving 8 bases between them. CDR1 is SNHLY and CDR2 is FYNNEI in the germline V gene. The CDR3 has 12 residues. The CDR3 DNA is TGTGCCAGCAGACAACAAGCCTACGAGCAGTACTTC. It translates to CASRQQAYEQYF.

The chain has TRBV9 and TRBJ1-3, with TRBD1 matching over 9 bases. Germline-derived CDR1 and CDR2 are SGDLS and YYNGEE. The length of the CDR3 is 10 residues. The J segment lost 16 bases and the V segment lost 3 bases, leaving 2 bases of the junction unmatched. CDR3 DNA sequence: TGTGCCAGCAGCGGGGACAGGGTCTATTTT. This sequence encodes CASSGDRVYF.

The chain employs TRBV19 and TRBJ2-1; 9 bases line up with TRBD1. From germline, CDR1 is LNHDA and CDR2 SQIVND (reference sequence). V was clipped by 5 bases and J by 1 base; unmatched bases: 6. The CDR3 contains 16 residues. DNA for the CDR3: TGTGCCAGTAGTCCGAGAGGGACAGGGTCCTACAATGAGCAGTTCTTC. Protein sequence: CASSPRGTGSYNEQFF.

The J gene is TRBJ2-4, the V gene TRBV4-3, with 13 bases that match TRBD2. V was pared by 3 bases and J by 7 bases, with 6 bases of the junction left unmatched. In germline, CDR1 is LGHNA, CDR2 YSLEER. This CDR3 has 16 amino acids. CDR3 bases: TGCGCCAGCAGCCACGGGACTAGCGGGATGTTGAACATTCAGTACTTC. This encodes CASSHGTSGMLNIQYF.

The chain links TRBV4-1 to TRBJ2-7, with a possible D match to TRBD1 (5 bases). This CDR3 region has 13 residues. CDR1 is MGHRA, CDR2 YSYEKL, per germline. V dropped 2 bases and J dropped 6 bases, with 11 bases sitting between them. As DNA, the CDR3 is TGCGCCAGCAGCCAAAACCCCAGGGCCGAGCAGTACTTC. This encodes CASSQNPRAEQYF.

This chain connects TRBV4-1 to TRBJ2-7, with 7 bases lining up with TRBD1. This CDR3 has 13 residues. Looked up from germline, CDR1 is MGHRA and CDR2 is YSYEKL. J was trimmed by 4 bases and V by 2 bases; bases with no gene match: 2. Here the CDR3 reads CASSQQTGYEQYF. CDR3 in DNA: TGCGCCAGCAGCCAACAGACAGGGTACGAGCAGTACTTC.

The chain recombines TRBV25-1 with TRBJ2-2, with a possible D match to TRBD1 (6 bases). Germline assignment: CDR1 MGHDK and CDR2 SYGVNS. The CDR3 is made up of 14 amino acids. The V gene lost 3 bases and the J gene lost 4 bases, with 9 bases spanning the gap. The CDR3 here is CASSETGSTGELFF. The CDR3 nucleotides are TGTGCCAGCAGTGAGACAGGAAGCACCGGGGAGCTGTTTTTT.

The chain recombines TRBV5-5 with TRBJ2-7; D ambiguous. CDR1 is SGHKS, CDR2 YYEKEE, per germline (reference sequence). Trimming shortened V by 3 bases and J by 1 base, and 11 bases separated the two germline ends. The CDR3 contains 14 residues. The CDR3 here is CASSSQPASYEQYF. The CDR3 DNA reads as TGTGCCAGCAGCTCTCAACCGGCATCCTACGAGCAGTACTTC.

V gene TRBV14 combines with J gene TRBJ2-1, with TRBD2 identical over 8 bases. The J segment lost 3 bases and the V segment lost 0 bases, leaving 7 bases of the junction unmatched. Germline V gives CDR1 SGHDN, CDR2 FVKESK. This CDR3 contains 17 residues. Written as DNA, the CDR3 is TGTGCCAGCAGCCAAGAGACGAGCGGGAGCCACTACAATGAGCAGTTCTTC. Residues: CASSQETSGSHYNEQFF.

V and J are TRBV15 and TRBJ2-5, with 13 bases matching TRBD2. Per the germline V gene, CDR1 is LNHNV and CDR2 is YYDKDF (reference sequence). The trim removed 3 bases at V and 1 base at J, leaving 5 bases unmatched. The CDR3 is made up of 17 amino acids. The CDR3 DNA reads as TGTGCCACCAGCAGGACGGGACTAGCGGGACTCCAAGAGACCCAGTACTTC. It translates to CATSRTGLAGLQETQYF.

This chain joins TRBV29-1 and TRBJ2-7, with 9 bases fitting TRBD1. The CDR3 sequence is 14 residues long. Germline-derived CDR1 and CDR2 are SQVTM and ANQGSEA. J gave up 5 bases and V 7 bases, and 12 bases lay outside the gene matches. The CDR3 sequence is CSAATGTGFDEQYF. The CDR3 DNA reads TGCAGCGCTGCCACCGGGACAGGGTTCGACGAGCAGTACTTC.

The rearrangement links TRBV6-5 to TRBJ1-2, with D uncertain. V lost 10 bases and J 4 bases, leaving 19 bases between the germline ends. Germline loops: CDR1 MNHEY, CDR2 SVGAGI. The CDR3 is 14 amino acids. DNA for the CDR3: TGTGCCACCACCAACTTACGGCTTCCCTATGGCTACACCTTC. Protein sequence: CATTNLRLPYGYTF.

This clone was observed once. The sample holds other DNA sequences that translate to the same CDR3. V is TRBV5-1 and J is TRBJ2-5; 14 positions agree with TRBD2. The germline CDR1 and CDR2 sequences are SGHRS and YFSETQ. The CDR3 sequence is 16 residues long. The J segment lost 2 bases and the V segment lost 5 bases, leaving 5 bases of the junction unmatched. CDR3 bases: TGCGCCAGCAGTTCTGGACTAGCGGGAGGACAAGAGACCCAGTACTTC. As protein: CASSSGLAGGQETQYF. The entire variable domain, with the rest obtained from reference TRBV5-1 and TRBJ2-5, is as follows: KAGVTQTPRYLIKTRGQQVTLSCSPISGHRSVSWYQQTPGQGLQFLFEYFSETQRNKGNFPGRFSGRQFSNSRSEMNVSTLELGDSALYLCASSSGLAGGQETQYFGPGTRLLVL.

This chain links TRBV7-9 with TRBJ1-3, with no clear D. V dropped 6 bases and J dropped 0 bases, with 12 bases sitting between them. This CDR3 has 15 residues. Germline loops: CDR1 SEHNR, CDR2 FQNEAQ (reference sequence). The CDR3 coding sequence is TGTGCCAGCAGATATAGAGGTTCCTCTGGAAACACCATATATTTT. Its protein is CASRYRGSSGNTIYF.

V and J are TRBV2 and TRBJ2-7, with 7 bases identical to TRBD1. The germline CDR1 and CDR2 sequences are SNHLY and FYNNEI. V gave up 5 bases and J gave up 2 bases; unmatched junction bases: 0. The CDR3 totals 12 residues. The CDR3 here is CASSQGAYEQYF. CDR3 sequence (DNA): TGTGCCAGCAGTCAGGGGGCCTACGAGCAGTACTTC.

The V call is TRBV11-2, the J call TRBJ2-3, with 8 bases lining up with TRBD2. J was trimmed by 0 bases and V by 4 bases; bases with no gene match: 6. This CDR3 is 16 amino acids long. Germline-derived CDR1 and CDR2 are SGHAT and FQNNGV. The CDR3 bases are TGTGCCAGCAGCTACGGGACTAGACCTAGCACAGATACGCAGTATTTT. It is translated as CASSYGTRPSTDTQYF.

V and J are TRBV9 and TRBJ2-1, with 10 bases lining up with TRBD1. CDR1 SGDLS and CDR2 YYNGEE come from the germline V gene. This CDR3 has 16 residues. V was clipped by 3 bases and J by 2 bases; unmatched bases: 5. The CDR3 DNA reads TGTGCCAGCAGCGACCTGACAGGGGGCCCCTACAATGAGCAGTTCTTC. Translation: CASSDLTGGPYNEQFF.

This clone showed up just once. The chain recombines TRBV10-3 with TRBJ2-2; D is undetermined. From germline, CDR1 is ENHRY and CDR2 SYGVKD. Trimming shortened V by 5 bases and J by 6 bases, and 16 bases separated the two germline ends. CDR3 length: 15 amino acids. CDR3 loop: CAISWGGSEPGELFF. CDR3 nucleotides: TGTGCCATCAGTTGGGGTGGGTCCGAGCCCGGGGAGCTGTTTTTT.

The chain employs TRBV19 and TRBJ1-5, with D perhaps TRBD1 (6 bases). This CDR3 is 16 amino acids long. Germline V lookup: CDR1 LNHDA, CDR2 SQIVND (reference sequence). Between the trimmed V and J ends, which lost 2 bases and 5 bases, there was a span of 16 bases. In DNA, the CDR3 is TGTGCCAGTAGTATAAAGGCAGGGGCCACCGATCAGCCCCAGCATTTT. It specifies CASSIKAGATDQPQHF.